This T cell receptor (beta chain) was captured by sequencing in a study of blood T cell repertoires in COVID-19. Study summary: COVID-19 samples from acute and convalescent phases originated in the United States, Italy and Spain.

This clone was counted once. As processed by the authors: Amplification of reference gene primers provided the estimated nucleated cell counts. TCRdb keeps only in-frame clones here, not all; method: immunoSEQ multiplex PCR. For V, J and clone size, that table is used; D and trimming come from the DNA. The sample lists 150,000 to 200,000 clones, 70% to 90% occurring once. Per the germline V gene, CDR1 is SGHNT and CDR2 is YENEEA. The CDR3 has 14 residues. Between the trimmed V and J ends, which lost 2 bases and 5 bases, there was a span of 10 bases. Sequencing was carried out using peripheral blood. The chain couples TRBV11-3 to TRBJ2-1; unclear D gene. The receptor was isolated from a woman of 80 years or more with acute or convalescent COVID-19. DNA for the CDR3: TGTGCCAGCAGCTTATATGGCGGCGACAATGAGCAGTTCTTC. Translated, it gives CASSLYGGDNEQFF. The whole variable domain, filled in from reference TRBV11-3 and TRBJ2-1, reads EAGVVQSPRYKIIEKKQPVAFWCNPISGHNTLYWYLQNLGQGPELLIRYENEEAVDDSQLPKDRFSAERLKGVDSTLKIQPAELGDSAVYLCASSLYGGDNEQFFGPGTRLTVL.